This T cell receptor beta chain was obtained from a study of PD-1 blockade in classical Hodgkin lymphoma. Study results and caveats: It was CD4+ TCR diversity, not CD8+, that rose significantly by C4D1. Newly diagnosed patients were reported to exhibit reduced baseline TCR diversity relative to healthy donors. Initiation of nivolumab under 1 year after ASCT led to exclusion of patients.

Remarks on this clone: What it binds is not known.

Every patient experienced relapse after autologous stem cell transplantation, and brentuximab vedotin exposure varied. PBMCs, once thawed, yielded CD8+ T cells isolated by magnetic negative selection. The data were produced by immunoSEQ multiplex PCR, yet TCRdb's version contains in-frame clones alone and is incomplete. The sample lists about 30,000 clones, almost 90% occurring once. Here the sequenced sample was CD8+ T cells from blood, taken at baseline. The source of this sequence is a human donor with classical Hodgkin lymphoma.

CDR3 region: CASSYSSYNEQFF. In nucleotides, the CDR3 is TGTGCCAGCAGCTATTCTTCCTACAATGAGCAGTTCTTC. This chain joins TRBV11-2 and TRBJ2-1; no clear D. The CDR3 spans 13 residues. Germline V gene data show CDR1 as SGHAT and CDR2 as FQNNGV. Trimming pared 4 bases from V and 1 base from J, leaving 5 bases between.